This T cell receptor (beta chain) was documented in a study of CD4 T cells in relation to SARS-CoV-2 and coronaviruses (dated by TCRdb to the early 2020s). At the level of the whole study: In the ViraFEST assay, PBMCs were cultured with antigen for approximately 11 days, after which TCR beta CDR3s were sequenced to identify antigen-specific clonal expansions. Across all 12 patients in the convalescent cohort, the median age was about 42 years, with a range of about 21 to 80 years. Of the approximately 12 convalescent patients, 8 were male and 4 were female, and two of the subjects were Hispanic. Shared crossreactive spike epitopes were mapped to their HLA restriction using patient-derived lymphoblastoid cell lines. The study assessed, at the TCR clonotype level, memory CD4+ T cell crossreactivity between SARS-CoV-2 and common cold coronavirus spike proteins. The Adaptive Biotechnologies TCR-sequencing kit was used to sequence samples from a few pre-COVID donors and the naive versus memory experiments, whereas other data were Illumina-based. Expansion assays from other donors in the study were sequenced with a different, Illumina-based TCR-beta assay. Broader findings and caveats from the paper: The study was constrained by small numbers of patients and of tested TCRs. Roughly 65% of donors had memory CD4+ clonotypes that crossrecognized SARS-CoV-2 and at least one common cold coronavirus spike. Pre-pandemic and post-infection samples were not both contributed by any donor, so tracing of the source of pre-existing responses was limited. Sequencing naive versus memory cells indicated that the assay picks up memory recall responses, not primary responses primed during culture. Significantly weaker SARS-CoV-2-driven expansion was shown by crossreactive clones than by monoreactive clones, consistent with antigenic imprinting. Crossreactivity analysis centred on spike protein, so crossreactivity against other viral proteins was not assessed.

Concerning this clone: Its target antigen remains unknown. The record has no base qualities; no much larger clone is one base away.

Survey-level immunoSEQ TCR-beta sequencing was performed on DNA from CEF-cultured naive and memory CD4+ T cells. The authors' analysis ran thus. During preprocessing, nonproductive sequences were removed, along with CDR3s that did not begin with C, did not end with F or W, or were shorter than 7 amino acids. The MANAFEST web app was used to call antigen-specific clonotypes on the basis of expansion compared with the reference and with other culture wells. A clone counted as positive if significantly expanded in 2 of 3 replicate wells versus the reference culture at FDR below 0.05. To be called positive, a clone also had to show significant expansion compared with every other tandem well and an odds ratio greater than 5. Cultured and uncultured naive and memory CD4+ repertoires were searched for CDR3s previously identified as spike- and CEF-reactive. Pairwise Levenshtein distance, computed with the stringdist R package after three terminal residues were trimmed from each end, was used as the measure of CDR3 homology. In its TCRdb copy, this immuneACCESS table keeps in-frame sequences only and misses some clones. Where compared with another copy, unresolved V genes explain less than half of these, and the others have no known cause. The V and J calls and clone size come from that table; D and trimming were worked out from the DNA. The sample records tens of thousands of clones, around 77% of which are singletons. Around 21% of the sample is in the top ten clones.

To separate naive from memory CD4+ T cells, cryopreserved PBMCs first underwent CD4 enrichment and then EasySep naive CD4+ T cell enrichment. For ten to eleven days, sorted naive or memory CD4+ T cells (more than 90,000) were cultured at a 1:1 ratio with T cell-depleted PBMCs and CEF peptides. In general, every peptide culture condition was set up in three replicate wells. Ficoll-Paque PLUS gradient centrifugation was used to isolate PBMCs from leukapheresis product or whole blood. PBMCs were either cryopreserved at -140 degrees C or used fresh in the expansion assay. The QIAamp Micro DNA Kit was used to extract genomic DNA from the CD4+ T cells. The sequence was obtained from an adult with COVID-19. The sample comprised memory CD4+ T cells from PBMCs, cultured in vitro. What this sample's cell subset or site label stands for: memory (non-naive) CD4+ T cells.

This receptor has the CDR3 CASSPTRGRGSNTQYF. DNA sequence: TGCGCCAGCAGCCCGACTAGGGGAAGGGGATCTAATACGCAGTATTTT. The V gene is TRBV4-1 and the J gene is TRBJ2-3; a tentative D match to TRBD2 spans 6 bases. Including cysteine and phenylalanine, the CDR3 has 16 amino acids. The only DNA kept is the CDR3, 48 bases in frame from the first base. The germline V gene encodes CDR1 MGHRA and CDR2 YSYEKL. V and J are truncated by 4 bases and 7 bases respectively, leaving an intervening sequence of 21 bases.